This T cell receptor (beta chain) emerged from a study of T cell responses to AZD1222 COVID-19 vaccine. Study-wide results and limits: Donors were chiefly white British, with a greater number of females, and clonal diversity was perhaps underestimated. Increases in Spike-specific TCR breadth and depth were seen after two AZD1222 doses. Nearly half of spike-specific TCRs reportedly go after variant regions that carry no mutations.

This clone was seen a single time. Antigen unknown. Clones were sequenced by immunoSEQ multiplex PCR, and TCRdb holds only the in-frame ones, with some missing. This sample has 65,000 to 80,000 clones, with more than 90% found just once. Trimming removed 6 bases from V and 6 bases from J, with 15 bases in between. The CDR3 spans 13 residues. From germline, CDR1 is SGHAT and CDR2 FQDESV (reference sequence). This receptor was obtained from an adult in good health. The chain links TRBV11-1 to TRBJ2-7; D tentatively fits TRBD1 or TRBD2 (6 bases each). The material was peripheral blood, obtained on day 0 of AZD1222 vaccination. In nucleotides, the CDR3 is TGTGCCAGCAGACGAACCCCGGGGGCCGAGCAGTACTTC. It specifies CASRRTPGAEQYF.